Listed here is a single TCR beta chain. Germline assignment: CDR1 KGHSH and CDR2 LQKENI. This CDR3 contains 14 residues. After removal of 6 bases from V and 3 bases from J, the junction contained 7 bases not matched to a gene. The data derive from a study of shared clonotypes between healthy human individuals. Method: immunoSEQ multiplex PCR; TCRdb's copy keeps in-frame clones and lacks some. The data show 950,000 to 1,100,000 clones, around 76% seen once. The TCR comes from a man younger than 35 in good health. Sequenced material: memory CD4+ T cells sorted from blood. Subset given: CD45RA-negative fraction. The J gene is TRBJ1-1, the V gene TRBV18; TRBD1 matches 7 bases. Here the CDR3 reads CASSRQGLDTEAFF. The CDR3 DNA follows: TGTGCCAGCTCCCGACAGGGTTTAGACACTGAAGCTTTCTTT.